The T cell receptor beta chain described here comes from a study of shared clonotypes between healthy human individuals. Naive CD8 populations comprised CD45RO-negative cells positively selected for CCR7, excluding terminally differentiated effector memory CD45RA+ cells. About 200 ng DNA, tens of thousands of T cell genomes, went into each sorted-subset replicate PCR. The method was immunoSEQ multiplex PCR; TCRdb's version includes in-frame clones alone and lacks a portion of them. Among 800,000 or so clones, roughly 96% were seen once, and the ten largest hold around 0.21%. The source material was naive CD8+ T cells sorted from blood. The origin of this receptor is a man younger than 40 in good health.

The chain's CDR3 is CASSQDPGDYTEAFF. Here the CDR3 DNA reads TGTGCCAGCAGCCAAGATCCCGGGGACTACACTGAAGCTTTCTTT. The chain employs TRBV14 and TRBJ1-1, with D perhaps matching TRBD1 (5 bases). Trimming shortened V by 0 bases and J by 3 bases, and 11 bases separated the two germline ends. This CDR3 has 15 residues. CDR1 SGHDN and CDR2 FVKESK come from the germline V gene.